One sample yielded the 8 T cell receptor beta chains listed below, sequenced in a study of CD8+ T cells in alopecia areata. As the sequencing template, cDNA was produced by extracting RNA and reverse transcribing it. Assay: immunoSEQ multiplex PCR; the TCRdb copy retains only in-frame clones and omits some. Here the sample spans a few hundred thousand clones, about two fifths being singletons. Documented treatment: oral pan-JAK inhibitor, 5-10 mg twice daily. Sample: CD4+ T cells sorted from blood, taken at week 34, from a patient treated with tofacitinib. Receptors were obtained from a human donor with alopecia areata.

The genes are TRBV30 and TRBJ2-2; D might be TRBD2 (6 bases). The germline CDR1 and CDR2 sequences are GTSNPN and SVGIG (reference sequence). The CDR3 consists of 14 residues. V was trimmed by 3 bases and J by 3 bases, leaving 11 bases between them. The CDR3 nucleotides read TGTGCCTGGAGACCCCCGGGGGACACCGGGGAGCTGTTTTTT. Translated, it gives CAWRPPGDTGELFF.

The chain couples TRBV30 to TRBJ1-1, with 7 bases lining up with TRBD1. V shed 0 bases, J shed 10 bases, and the junction held 5 bases outside the gene matches. CDR3 length equals 12 residues. Germline V gives CDR1 GTSNPN, CDR2 SVGIG (reference sequence). CDR3 protein: CAWSVQGTGAFF. The CDR3 DNA reads as TGTGCCTGGAGTGTACAGGGGACGGGAGCTTTCTTT.

The gene calls are TRBV5-1 and TRBJ1-5; no clear D gene. This CDR3 has 13 residues. Germline loops: CDR1 SGHRS, CDR2 YFSETQ. V gave up 0 bases and J gave up 7 bases, with 8 bases separating them. The CDR3 sequence: CASSLDGIQPQHF. CDR3 nucleotide sequence: TGCGCCAGCAGCTTGGATGGTATCCAGCCCCAGCATTTT.

CDR3 nucleotide sequence: TGTGCCATCATGGGGGTAGCGGATACGCAGTATTTT. The encoded protein is CAIMGVADTQYF. The chain links TRBV10-3 to TRBJ2-3; possibly TRBD1 or TRBD2 for D (5 bases each). Germline V gives CDR1 ENHRY, CDR2 SYGVKD. The V end lost 7 bases, the J end lost 6 bases, and 11 bases lay between the germline ends. CDR3 size: 12 residues.

The chain recombines TRBV30 with TRBJ1-4; D ambiguous. Trimming took off 0 bases at V and 8 bases at J, with 10 bases between the two ends. The CDR3 is 13 amino acids. CDR1 is GTSNPN and CDR2 is SVGIG in the germline V gene (reference sequence). CDR3 amino acids: CAWSVRTREKLFF. CDR3 coding DNA: TGTGCCTGGAGTGTGCGGACTCGAGAAAAACTGTTTTTT. The full variable domain, its missing parts supplied by reference TRBV30 and TRBJ1-4, is SQTIHQWPATLVQPVGSPLSLECTVEGTSNPNLYWYRQAAGRGLQLLFYSVGIGQISSEVPQNLSASRPQDRQFILSSKKLLLSDSGFYLCAWSVRTREKLFFGSGTQLSVL.

The V gene is TRBV7-8, the J gene TRBJ1-5; D not certain. The V gene's germline CDR1 is SGHVS and CDR2 FQNEAQ. This CDR3 comprises 12 residues. V was clipped by 6 bases and J by 3 bases, with 6 bases between them. CDR3: CASSPPNQPQHF. CDR3 in DNA: TGTGCCAGCAGTCCACCCAATCAGCCCCAGCATTTT.

This clone was observed a few times. The J gene is TRBJ2-4, the V gene TRBV9; D may be TRBD1 or TRBD2 (6 bases each). Germline V gene sequence: CDR1 SGDLS, CDR2 YYNGEE. With 3 bases removed from V and 2 bases from J, the gap between germline ends came to 12 bases. CDR3 length: 15 amino acids. The DNA for the CDR3 is TGTGCCAGCAGCGGACCCGGGGGCCCCAAAAACATTCAGTACTTC. Residues: CASSGPGGPKNIQYF.

This chain links TRBV5-4 with TRBJ2-2; 13 bases map to TRBD2. V trimming: 5 bases; J trimming: 6 bases; junction bases outside the gene matches: 10. CDR3 length: 17 residues. Germline CDR1 is SGHNT and CDR2 is YYREEE (reference sequence). This CDR3 is CASRETSGRRGPGELFF. The DNA of the CDR3 is TGTGCCAGCAGGGAGACTAGCGGGAGGAGGGGGCCCGGGGAGCTGTTTTTT.